Below are 18 T cell receptor beta chains sequenced from a single sample in a study of blood T cell repertoires in COVID-19. Clones were sequenced by immunoSEQ multiplex PCR, and TCRdb holds only the in-frame ones, with some missing. The table shows about 120,000 clones, with 75% to 90% occurring only once. The sample comprised peripheral blood. The source of these receptors is a man between 40 and 49 years old with acute or convalescent COVID-19.

V gene TRBV3-1 (or the pseudogene TRBV3-2) combines with J gene TRBJ2-2; 13 nucleotides align to TRBD2. The germline V gene has CDR1 LGHDT and CDR2 YNNKEL (reference sequence). Unmatched junction bases numbered 12, after V lost 0 bases and J lost 5 bases. This CDR3 is 20 amino acids long. For the CDR3, the DNA is TGTGCCAGCAGCCAAGACGACGGACTAGCGGGGGTCCCGAGGACCGGGGAGCTGTTTTTT. Amino acid sequence: CASSQDDGLAGVPRTGELFF.

The V call is TRBV5-1, the J call TRBJ2-5; TRBD1 matches 7 bases. CDR3 size: 14 residues. Germline V gives CDR1 SGHRS, CDR2 YFSETQ. The V gene end was trimmed by 2 bases and the J gene end by 1 base; junction bases not matched to a gene: 2. CDR3 coding DNA: TGCGCCAGCAGCTTTGGGGACAGCCAAGAGACCCAGTACTTC. It specifies CASSFGDSQETQYF.

The chain joins TRBV5-8 to TRBJ2-3, with 11 bases lining up with TRBD1. J lost 5 bases, V lost 4 bases, and 6 bases had no gene match. This CDR3 has 15 amino acids. Germline lookup yields CDR1 SGHTS and CDR2 YDEGEE. The CDR3 spells CASSRDRGSLDTQYF. The CDR3 DNA reads TGTGCCAGCAGCAGGGACAGGGGGTCGTTAGATACGCAGTATTTT.

In nucleotides, the CDR3 is TGTGCCAGCAGCCTACTCGATTCGTCTGGAAACACCATATATTTT. Amino acid sequence: CASSLLDSSGNTIYF. The V gene is TRBV9, the J gene TRBJ1-3; no firm D call. Trimming pared 4 bases from V and 1 base from J, leaving 12 bases between. The CDR3 is 15 amino acids. The germline CDR1 and CDR2 sequences are SGDLS and YYNGEE. The full variable domain, rest sourced from reference TRBV9 and TRBJ1-3, is DSGVTQTPKHLITATGQRVTLRCSPRSGDLSVYWYQQSLDQGLQFLIQYYNGEERAKGNILERFSAQQFPDLHSELNLSSLELGDSALYFCASSLLDSSGNTIYFGEGSWLTVV.

This chain joins TRBV5-1 and TRBJ2-1, with 9 bases aligning to TRBD2. CDR3 size: 16 residues. V lost 4 bases and J lost 8; bases outside the gene matches: 13. Germline lookup yields CDR1 SGHRS and CDR2 YFSETQ. CDR3 region: CASSQGLAGAGYEQFF. The CDR3 nucleotides read TGCGCCAGCAGCCAGGGCTTAGCGGGAGCCGGGTATGAGCAGTTCTTC.

A word on this clone: Other nucleotide sequences in the sample specify the same CDR3. The J gene is TRBJ2-1, the V gene TRBV11-3, with TRBD2 matching 11 bases. The V and J ends lost 5 bases and 4 bases, in that order; junction bases with no gene match: 4. The CDR3 has 15 residues. CDR1 is SGHNT and CDR2 is YENEEA in the germline V gene. The CDR3 protein is CASSLTSGGYNEQFF. CDR3 DNA: TGTGCCAGCAGCCTTACTAGCGGGGGTTACAATGAGCAGTTCTTC.

This chain links TRBV18 with TRBJ2-5; 7 bases agree with TRBD1. The CDR3 spans 15 residues. With 2 bases clipped from V and 4 bases from J, the junction kept 7 bases outside the gene matches. Germline CDR1 is KGHSH and CDR2 is LQKENI. As DNA, the CDR3 is TGTGCCAGCTCACCAGCCGTTCCAGGGGGAGAGACCCAGTACTTC. Amino acid sequence: CASSPAVPGGETQYF.

The V and J genes are TRBV10-2 and TRBJ2-7; D is uncertain. Germline values: CDR1 WSHSY, CDR2 SAAADI. The CDR3 has 15 amino acids. Trimming removed 7 bases from V and 1 base from J, with 17 bases in between. The CDR3 protein is CASTRPMAGSYEQYF. CDR3 bases: TGCGCCAGCACCCGCCCGATGGCAGGTTCCTACGAGCAGTACTTC.

The chain links TRBV6-2 or TRBV6-3 to TRBJ2-5; 12 nucleotides match TRBD2. Losses at the gene ends were 0 bases for V and 4 bases for J; bases not matched to a gene: 0. The germline gives CDR1 MNHEY, CDR2 SVGEGT. The CDR3 sequence is 15 residues long. The DNA for the CDR3 is TGTGCCAGCAGTTACTCGGGACTAGCGGGAGAGACCCAGTACTTC. Protein product: CASSYSGLAGETQYF.

This clone has only a few counts. This chain uses TRBV9 with TRBJ2-3; TRBD2 matches 11 bases. The CDR3 sequence is 17 residues long. The germline V gene has CDR1 SGDLS and CDR2 YYNGEE. The V segment lost 0 bases and the J segment 4 bases; nucleotides outside the gene matches: 7. The CDR3 DNA follows: TGTGCCAGCAGCGTAGACGGAACTAGCGGGAGTGCAGATACGCAGTATTTT. Protein product: CASSVDGTSGSADTQYF. The whole variable domain, filled in from reference TRBV9 and TRBJ2-3, reads DSGVTQTPKHLITATGQRVTLRCSPRSGDLSVYWYQQSLDQGLQFLIQYYNGEERAKGNILERFSAQQFPDLHSELNLSSLELGDSALYFCASSVDGTSGSADTQYFGPGTRLTVL.

This chain connects TRBV4-3 to TRBJ1-5; a possible D gene is TRBD1 (6 bases). Germline V gene data show CDR1 as LGHNA and CDR2 as YSLEER. Trimming left V 0 bases short and J 0 bases short, with 12 bases between. The CDR3 spans 17 residues. CDR3: CASSQEGGPNSNQPQHF. CDR3 in DNA: TGCGCCAGCAGCCAAGAAGGGGGACCTAATAGCAATCAGCCCCAGCATTTT.

V is TRBV12-5 and J is TRBJ1-1, with 9 nucleotides matching TRBD1. This CDR3 has 14 residues. Germline V CDR1 and CDR2: LGHNT, FRNRAP. With 3 bases clipped from V and 5 bases from J, the junction kept 4 bases outside the gene matches. The CDR3 loop reads CASGFGTGLTEAFF. The DNA of the CDR3 is TGTGCTAGTGGTTTCGGGACAGGGTTGACTGAAGCTTTCTTT.

The chain carries TRBV9 and TRBJ1-2, with unresolved D. CDR3 length: 15 amino acids. Deletions cut 4 bases from V and 0 bases from J, with 13 bases between. In germline, CDR1 is SGDLS, CDR2 YYNGEE. CDR3 in DNA: TGTGCCAGCAGCCTCGGACTGAATACTAACTATGGCTACACCTTC. This gives the protein CASSLGLNTNYGYTF.

The rearrangement links TRBV20-1 to TRBJ2-1; 8 bases fit TRBD2. The CDR3 length is 12 residues. The junction had 4 bases not matched to a gene; V was cut back by 3 bases and J by 9 bases. The V gene's germline CDR1 is DFQATT and CDR2 SNEGSKA (reference sequence). CDR3 in DNA: TGCAGTGCTAGTGGTAGCGGGATTGAGCAGTTCTTC. Protein: CSASGSGIEQFF.

This clone has a single count. The V and J genes are TRBV15 and TRBJ2-1, with 9 bases identical to TRBD2. The CDR3 is made up of 15 amino acids. From germline, CDR1 is LNHNV and CDR2 YYDKDF (reference sequence). After removal of 5 bases from V and 3 bases from J, the junction contained 5 bases not matched to a gene. For the CDR3, the DNA is TGTGCCACCAGCGGGGAGCGGGAGGACTACAATGAGCAGTTCTTC. Its protein product is CATSGEREDYNEQFF.

This chain joins TRBV7-2 and TRBJ2-3; D is perhaps TRBD2 (6 bases). V was shortened by 3 bases and J by 4 bases, with 11 bases between the two germline ends. The CDR3 totals 14 residues. The germline V gene encodes CDR1 SGHTA and CDR2 FQGNSA. Written as DNA, the CDR3 is TGTGCCAGCAGCTTGCGGGGTCCTGCAGATACGCAGTATTTT. Residues: CASSLRGPADTQYF.

V usage is TRBV28 and J usage is TRBJ2-1; the match to TRBD2 covers 7 bases. Unmatched junction bases numbered 7, after V lost 2 bases and J lost 9 bases. Germline V lookup: CDR1 MDHEN, CDR2 SYDVKM. The CDR3 spans 14 residues. CDR3 sequence reads: CASSLRSGTGEQFF. The CDR3 DNA reads as TGTGCCAGCAGTTTAAGGAGCGGGACGGGTGAGCAGTTCTTC. The variable domain in full, completed from reference TRBV28 and TRBJ2-1, reads DVKVTQSSRYLVKRTGEKVFLECVQDMDHENMFWYRQDPGLGLRLIYFSYDVKMKEKGDIPEGYSVSREKKERFSLILESASTNQTSMYLCASSLRSGTGEQFFGPGTRLTVL.

The chain joins TRBV6-5 to TRBJ1-5; no definite D call. Per germline, CDR1 MNHEY and CDR2 SVGAGI. With 6 bases removed from V and 0 bases from J, the gap between germline ends came to 9 bases. The CDR3 totals 14 residues. The CDR3 protein is CASSQDYSNQPQHF. The CDR3 DNA reads TGTGCCAGCAGCCAGGATTATAGCAATCAGCCCCAGCATTTT.